A selection of T cell receptor beta chains follows, all from one sample in a study of post-analysis software for immune sequencing data. TCRdb ran MiXCR on the PCR reads and lists one entry per CDR3 protein. The data contain hundreds of thousands of distinct CDR3 sequences, about 32% of them singletons. Sequencing was performed on blood. These receptors were collected from a girl aged 10 to 17 with multiple sclerosis. Each CDR3 is given with its conserved first and last residue. Each record gives: J gene, D gene, clone size, V gene, CDR3 DNA, CDR3 protein. The D gene is left open where the match is weak. Clone size is not always given. Where it is, it says once, few, many or a class for expanded clones.

TRBJ1-2 | TRBD1 | NA | TRBV12-3/TRBV12-4 | TGTGTCAGGACAGGGGATAACTATGGCTACACCTTC | CVRTGDNYGYTF
TRBJ1-1 | NA | NA | TRBV5-1 | TGCGCCAGCAACAGTCAGGGGACTAGCACTGAAGCTTTCTTT | CASNSQGTSTEAFF
TRBJ2-3 | TRBD2 | few | TRBV20-1 | TGCAGTGCTTACACTAGCGCCCAGGCCCCGTTCTTCTATTTT | CSAYTSAQAPFFYF
TRBJ2-1 | TRBD1 | few | TRBV29-1 | TGCAGCGTAGCTAACAGGGGCCCCTACAATGAGCAGTTCTTC | CSVANRGPYNEQFF
TRBJ2-1 | NA | few | TRBV12-3/TRBV12-4 | TGTGCCAGCAGGCGGTTTTATGAGCAGTTCTTC | CASRRFYEQFF
TRBJ1-2 | TRBD1 | few | TRBV7-9 | TGTGCCAGTAAACAGGGGACTTACTATGGCTACACCTTC | CASKQGTYYGYTF
TRBJ1-5 | NA | few | TRBV27 | TGTGCCAGCAGTTTCGAAGGGAATCAGCCCCAGCATTTT | CASSFEGNQPQHF
TRBJ1-1 | NA | few | TRBV10-3 | TGTGCCATCAGTGACGGCAGAAACACTGAAGCTTTCTTT | CAISDGRNTEAFF
TRBJ2-1 | NA | few | TRBV20-1 | TGCAGTGCTACCCCCAGGGGCAATGAGCAGTTCTTC | CSATPRGNEQFF
TRBJ2-3 | NA | NA | TRBV7-8 | TGTGCCAGCAGCTCCTATCCTTGCCCAGATACGCAGTATTTT | CASSSYPCPDTQYF
TRBJ2-7 | NA | few | TRBV10-2 | TGCGCCAGCAGTGGGGCGGGCCTTGGGAACGAGCAGTACTTC | CASSGAGLGNEQYF
TRBJ2-1 | NA | few | TRBV20-1 | TGCAGTGCTAGAGTAAACTCCCCTTTCTACAATGAGCAGTTCTTC | CSARVNSPFYNEQFF
TRBJ1-6 | NA | few | TRBV2 | TGTGCCAGCACCACGTCAGGGGTAGGGAATTCACCCCTCCACTTT | CASTTSGVGNSPLHF
TRBJ1-2 | NA | few | TRBV7-2 | TGTGCCAGCAGCTACCTGAGAAGCTACACCTTC | CASSYLRSYTF
TRBJ2-1 | NA | few | TRBV6-5 | TGTGCCAGCAGGAATTTGGGGGGTAACTACAATGAGCAGTTCTTC | CASRNLGGNYNEQFF
TRBJ1-1 | NA | NA | TRBV7-2 | TGTGCCAGCAGCCCCCCGGGACAGAACACTGAAGCTTTCTTT | CASSPPGQNTEAFF
TRBJ1-2 | NA | NA | TRBV5-8 | TGTGCCAGCAGCTTAGGGCCCGCAACCTATGGCTACACCTTC | CASSLGPATYGYTF
TRBJ1-2 | NA | many | TRBV6-6 | TGTGCCAGCAGTTTAGCTGGGGGTGGCTACACCTTC | CASSLAGGGYTF
TRBJ1-5 | TRBD1 | NA | TRBV6-5 | TGTGCCAGCAGCCCTAGACAGGGGCACCAGCCCCAGCATTTT | CASSPRQGHQPQHF
TRBJ2-3 | TRBD2 | few | TRBV7-8 | TGTGCCAGCAGCTTGGGACTAGCGGGGGGCTCGGCCAGGGATACGCAGTATTTT | CASSLGLAGGSARDTQYF
TRBJ2-1 | TRBD2 | NA | TRBV29-1 | TGCAGCGTTCCCCATGGTGTATTCGGGACTAGGAACGATGAGCAGTTCTTC | CSVPHGVFGTRNDEQFF
TRBJ2-1 | NA | many | TRBV29-1 | TGCAGCGTTGAGCAGGGCAATGAGCAGTTCTTC | CSVEQGNEQFF
TRBJ2-3 | NA | NA | TRBV4-1 | TGTGCCAGCAGCCAAGGGGACGCTCTTTGGGGAGATACGCAGTATTTT | CASSQGDALWGDTQYF
TRBJ1-4 | TRBD1 | NA | TRBV15 | TGTGCCACCAGCCAGGGTCGGGGACAGGGGAATGAAAAACTGTTTTTT | CATSQGRGQGNEKLFF
TRBJ2-7 | NA | NA | TRBV12-3/TRBV12-4 | TGTGCCAGCAGTAAACGCAACTTGGACCACGAGCAGTACTTC | CASSKRNLDHEQYF
TRBJ2-7 | NA | few | TRBV27 | TGTGCCAGCAGTTCTCCGGCCGGCTACGAGCAGTACTTC | CASSSPAGYEQYF
TRBJ2-1 | NA | NA | TRBV21-1 | TGTGCCAGCAGCAAAACGGGGGGGCTAGCGGGGGCCACAGGCCCGTTCTTC | CASSKTGGLAGATGPFF
TRBJ1-2 | TRBD1 | few | TRBV9 | TGTGCCAGCAGCTGCAACAGGGGGCTCTATGGCTACACCTTC | CASSCNRGLYGYTF
TRBJ2-2 | NA | NA | TRBV7-2 | TGTGCCAGCAGCGCCATACCGGCCGGGGAGCTGTTTTTT | CASSAIPAGELFF
TRBJ2-3 | NA | NA | TRBV5-6 | TGTGCCAGCAGCTTGTATCGCCTAGCGCAAAGAACAGATACGCAGTATTTT | CASSLYRLAQRTDTQYF
TRBJ1-2 | NA | NA | TRBV29-1 | TGCAGCGTTTATATGGGAGTGTATGGCTACACCTTC | CSVYMGVYGYTF
TRBJ2-1 | NA | NA | TRBV14 | TGTGCCAGCAGCCCCGGGACGATTGGCTACAATGAGCAGTTCTTC | CASSPGTIGYNEQFF
TRBJ1-1 | NA | few | TRBV10-2 | TGCGCCAGCAGTGAGACGAGGGGGGAGACTGAAGCTTTCTTT | CASSETRGETEAFF
TRBJ1-4 | NA | NA | TRBV6-6 | TGTGCCAGCAGTTACATGGGTGGAAAACTGTTTTTT | CASSYMGGKLFF
TRBJ2-4 | TRBD2 | NA | TRBV6-2/TRBV6-3 | TGTGCCAGCAGTTCCGGAGTAGCGGGGGGGCTCGGGGGCATTCAGTACTTC | CASSSGVAGGLGGIQYF
TRBJ2-7 | TRBD2 | NA | TRBV7-2 | TGTGCCAGCAGTCTCCTGGGACTAGCGGGAGAAGGGCACGAGCAGTACTTC | CASSLLGLAGEGHEQYF
TRBJ2-7 | TRBD1 | few | TRBV20-1 | TGCAGTGCGCATCCGGGACAGGGGTCGGACGAGCAGTACTTC | CSAHPGQGSDEQYF
TRBJ2-7 | NA | NA | TRBV28 | TGTGCCAGCATAGGGCAGTACTACGAGCAGTACTTC | CASIGQYYEQYF
TRBJ1-1 | NA | NA | TRBV6-1 | TGTGCCAGCAGGCATCTAGTGGGGACTGAAGCTTTCTTT | CASRHLVGTEAFF
TRBJ2-7 | NA | NA | TRBV6-1 | TGTGCCAGCAGTATTGACAGTCCCTCCTACGAGCAGTACTTC | CASSIDSPSYEQYF
TRBJ2-1 | TRBD1 | few | TRBV4-1 | TGCGCCAGCAGCCAAGATCCCCCACTGGGACAGGGCGGCAATGAGCAGTTCTTC | CASSQDPPLGQGGNEQFF
TRBJ1-2 | TRBD1 | NA | TRBV7-9 | TGTGCCAGCAGCCAACAGGGGGAAGGCTACACCTTC | CASSQQGEGYTF
TRBJ2-1 | TRBD2 | NA | TRBV7-2 | TGTGCCAGCAGCCCTCGGGGTAGCGGGAGGGCAGGCTACAATGAGCAGTTCTTC | CASSPRGSGRAGYNEQFF
TRBJ2-7 | NA | NA | TRBV7-8 | TGTGCCAGCAGCCAGCCTAGGGTCGGGTCGTCCACCGACGAGCAGTACTTC | CASSQPRVGSSTDEQYF
TRBJ2-7 | NA | few | TRBV5-6 | TGTGCCAGCAGCGTAAAGGAAAAGCAGTACTTC | CASSVKEKQYF
TRBJ2-7 | NA | few | TRBV28 | TGTGCCAGCACTTTTAGCAGGAACTACGAGCAGTACTTC | CASTFSRNYEQYF
TRBJ1-2 | NA | few | TRBV6-5 | TGTGCCAGCCGGAGTTCACAGGCTTATGGCTACACCTTC | CASRSSQAYGYTF
TRBJ2-3 | TRBD2 | NA | TRBV6-1 | TGTGCCAGCAGTGAAGAAATTAGCGGGACCGGAGATACGCAGTATTTT | CASSEEISGTGDTQYF
TRBJ2-1 | NA | NA | TRBV20-1 | TGCAGTGCTAGTCCCAGGGTCGATTACAATGAGCAGTTCTTC | CSASPRVDYNEQFF
TRBJ2-5 | NA | few | TRBV20-1 | TGCAGTGCTAGGGACTGGCTCCAAGAGACCCAGTACTTC | CSARDWLQETQYF
TRBJ2-1 | TRBD2 | NA | TRBV20-1 | TGCAGTGCTAGGGAACTAGCGGGAGTAGCCTACAATGAGCAGTTCTTC | CSARELAGVAYNEQFF
TRBJ2-2 | NA | NA | TRBV12-3/TRBV12-4 | TGTGCCAGCAGTCCAGGCAGGACAGAGAACACCGGGGAGCTGTTTTTT | CASSPGRTENTGELFF
TRBJ2-5 | TRBD2 | few | TRBV29-1 | TGCAGCGGCGGTTGGGGGGAGGGGACCCAGTACTTC | CSGGWGEGTQYF
TRBJ1-1 | NA | few | TRBV6-1 | TGTGCCAGCAGTGAAGCGCGATGGGGGAACACTGAAGCTTTCTTT | CASSEARWGNTEAFF
TRBJ2-3 | NA | few | TRBV20-1 | TGCAGTGCTCCTAGCCTAGCCTCCACAGATACGCAGTATTTT | CSAPSLASTDTQYF
TRBJ2-5 | TRBD2 | many | TRBV7-2 | TGTGCCAGCGCCGGTGGGGGGGCCCAGTACTTC | CASAGGGAQYF
TRBJ2-7 | TRBD2 | NA | TRBV4-2 | TGTGCCAGCAGCCACACCCTAGCGGGGAACTCCTACAATGAGCAGTACTTC | CASSHTLAGNSYNEQYF
TRBJ1-2 | NA | few | TRBV7-2 | TGTGCCAGCAGCTTAGGTTTAGGGCACAGCGATGGCTACACCTTC | CASSLGLGHSDGYTF
TRBJ2-1 | NA | few | TRBV5-1 | TGCGCCAGCAGCTTGGGCCCGGGAGTGGCCTACAATGAGCAGTTCTTC | CASSLGPGVAYNEQFF
TRBJ2-5 | NA | NA | TRBV12-3/TRBV12-4 | TGTGCCAGCAGTCGGTCGGGGGCCCAAGAGACCCAGTACTTC | CASSRSGAQETQYF